The rows below give T cell receptor beta chains drawn from one sample of a study of blood T cell repertoires in COVID-19. The protocol was immunoSEQ multiplex PCR, while the TCRdb copy is restricted to in-frame clones and leaves out a portion. Among 100,000 to 150,000 clones listed, roughly 82% were seen once. Sequencing used peripheral blood. These receptor sequences come from a human donor in a cohort sampled during active COVID-19. The CDR3 runs from the conserved cysteine through the conserved F or W. D genes are given only for firm matches. Some rows mark clone size as missing; the rest say once, few, many or name a class of expanded clone.

TRBJ2-1	.	TRBD2	TRBV7-9	15	CASSSGLAGGGEQFF	TGTGCCAGCAGCTCGGGACTAGCGGGAGGGGGTGAGCAGTTCTTC
TRBJ2-2	.	TRBD2	TRBV7-9	16	CASSHSSGRGSGELFF	TGTGCCAGCAGCCATTCATCAGGGAGGGGATCCGGGGAGCTGTTTTTT
TRBJ1-5	.	TRBD1	TRBV7-6	19	CASSLMAGGSASSNQPQHF	TGTGCCAGCAGCTTAATGGCAGGGGGTTCTGCTTCTAGCAATCAGCCCCAGCATTTT
TRBJ2-7	once	TRBD2	TRBV5-1	15	CASSLSSGRAYEQYF	TGCGCCAGCAGCTTGAGTAGCGGGAGGGCCTACGAGCAGTACTTC
TRBJ2-3	.	.	TRBV6-5	14	CASSYGGPPDTQYF	TGTGCCAGCAGTTACGGAGGGCCCCCCGATACGCAGTATTTT
TRBJ1-5	.	TRBD1	TRBV19	17	CASSITGGRESNQPQHF	TGTGCCAGTAGTATCACAGGGGGCAGGGAAAGCAATCAGCCCCAGCATTTT
TRBJ2-1	.	.	TRBV12-3/TRBV12-4	13	CASSFLSSNEQFF	TGTGCCAGCAGTTTTTTATCTAGCAATGAGCAGTTCTTC
TRBJ2-4	.	TRBD1	TRBV30	16	CAWTLPGQGTKNIQYF	TGTGCCTGGACCCTGCCGGGACAGGGTACCAAAAACATTCAGTACTTC
TRBJ2-7	.	TRBD2	TRBV5-6	15	CASSFGTSGSYEQYF	TGTGCCAGCAGCTTCGGGACTAGCGGCAGCTACGAGCAGTACTTC
TRBJ2-1	.	TRBD2	TRBV4-3	16	CASSREGTFSYNEQFF	TGCGCCAGCAGCCGGGAGGGGACCTTCTCCTACAATGAGCAGTTCTTC
TRBJ1-3	.	.	TRBV9	13	CASSVDLGNTIYF	TGTGCCAGCAGCGTAGATCTAGGAAACACCATATATTTT
TRBJ1-2	.	.	TRBV29-1	11	CSAGSIYGYTF	TGCAGCGCTGGCAGCATCTATGGCTACACCTTC
TRBJ1-1	.	TRBD1	TRBV10-3	15	CAISESGTGNTEAFF	TGTGCCATCAGTGAGTCCGGGACAGGGAACACTGAAGCTTTCTTT
TRBJ2-7	.	TRBD1	TRBV6-5	14	CASSYSTGATKQYF	TGTGCCAGCAGTTACTCGACAGGGGCTACGAAGCAGTACTTC
TRBJ2-3	.	TRBD2	TRBV7-9	15	CASSLSQAGGDTQYF	TGTGCCAGCAGCTTATCTCAAGCGGGGGGAGATACGCAGTATTTT
TRBJ2-3	.	TRBD2	TRBV29-1	14	CSVAPAGGTDTQYF	TGCAGCGTTGCCCCAGCGGGAGGGACAGATACGCAGTATTTT
TRBJ1-1	once	.	TRBV28	16	CASPPASGVYYTEAFF	TGTGCCAGCCCTCCCGCCTCAGGGGTGTATTACACTGAAGCTTTCTTT
TRBJ1-1	.	TRBD1	TRBV11-2	17	CASSLSFRTGPNTEAFF	TGTGCCAGCAGCCTAAGTTTCCGGACAGGACCGAACACTGAAGCTTTCTTT
TRBJ1-4	.	.	TRBV5-1	13	CASSLGQEGKLFF	TGCGCCAGCAGCTTGGGGCAGGAGGGCAAACTGTTTTTT
TRBJ1-1	.	.	TRBV6-2/TRBV6-3	14	CASSAPWQGTEAFF	TGTGCCAGCAGTGCACCCTGGCAGGGCACTGAAGCTTTCTTT
TRBJ1-4	.	.	TRBV10-1	13	CASQYATNEKLFF	TGCGCCAGTCAGTACGCAACTAATGAAAAACTGTTTTTT
TRBJ2-1	.	.	TRBV29-1	15	CSVEDLVAFGNEQFF	TGCAGCGTTGAAGACCTAGTGGCATTTGGTAATGAGCAGTTCTTC
TRBJ2-1	.	TRBD1	TRBV4-2	14	CASTGTGGYNEQFF	TGTGCCAGCACCGGGACAGGGGGCTACAATGAGCAGTTCTTC
TRBJ1-3	.	.	TRBV30	15	CAWSGQGISGNTIYF	TGTGCCTGGAGTGGGCAGGGGATCTCTGGAAACACCATATATTTT
TRBJ2-2	.	TRBD2	TRBV2	16	CASRPLAGGVPGELFF	TGTGCCAGCAGGCCTCTAGCGGGAGGAGTCCCCGGGGAGCTGTTTTTT
TRBJ2-1	.	TRBD2	TRBV6-6	16	CASSYPPAGDGNEQFF	TGTGCCAGCAGTTACCCGCCAGCGGGAGATGGCAATGAGCAGTTCTTC
TRBJ2-7	.	TRBD2	TRBV24-1	14	CATSDAGGPYEQYF	TGTGCCACCAGTGACGCGGGAGGGCCTTACGAGCAGTACTTC
TRBJ1-1	.	TRBD1	TRBV5-1	14	CASSLDSRGPEAFF	TGCGCCAGCAGCTTGGATTCCAGGGGGCCTGAAGCTTTCTTT
TRBJ1-2	medium-sized	TRBD1	TRBV12-3/TRBV12-4	13	CASSLRTGYGYTF	TGTGCCAGCAGTTTGCGGACAGGGTATGGCTACACCTTC
TRBJ2-5	.	TRBD1	TRBV5-6	15	CASSYRDRGRETQYF	TGTGCCAGCAGCTACCGGGACAGGGGGCGAGAGACCCAGTACTTC
TRBJ2-3	.	TRBD2	TRBV3-1/TRBV3-2	18	CASSLGTSGRAITDTQYF	TGTGCCAGCAGCCTCGGGACTAGCGGGAGGGCCATCACAGATACGCAGTATTTT
TRBJ2-3	.	TRBD2	TRBV5-1	17	CASSLGGLAGITDTQYF	TGCGCCAGCAGTTTAGGGGGACTAGCGGGCATCACAGATACGCAGTATTTT
TRBJ1-3	.	.	TRBV19	15	CATRPRVSSGNTIYF	TGTGCCACTCGCCCCCGGGTTAGCTCTGGAAACACCATATATTTT
TRBJ1-2	.	.	TRBV5-8	12	CASRTALGGYTF	TGTGCCAGCAGGACAGCCTTAGGGGGCTACACCTTC
TRBJ2-7	.	.	TRBV11-2	17	CASSLARGTGPTYEQYF	TGTGCCAGCAGCTTAGCCCGGGGCACAGGGCCGACCTACGAGCAGTACTTC
TRBJ2-7	once	TRBD1	TRBV30	14	CAWSMDRGYYEQYF	TGTGCCTGGAGTATGGACAGGGGGTACTACGAGCAGTACTTC
TRBJ1-1	.	.	TRBV18	17	CASSPKFTTGGSAEAFF	TGTGCCAGCTCACCAAAATTTACAACTGGGGGGTCGGCTGAAGCTTTCTTT
TRBJ2-1	.	.	TRBV20-1	11	CSARGDWEQFF	TGCAGTGCTAGAGGGGACTGGGAGCAGTTCTTC
TRBJ2-7	.	TRBD1	TRBV7-8	17	CASSLASAGTGGYEQYF	TGTGCCAGCAGCTTAGCGAGTGCCGGGACAGGGGGGTACGAGCAGTACTTC
TRBJ1-2	.	TRBD1	TRBV7-2	14	CASSTGGAFYGYTF	TGTGCCAGCAGTACAGGGGGCGCCTTTTATGGCTACACCTTC
TRBJ2-2	once	TRBD2	TRBV3-1/TRBV3-2	16	CASSQGLLAGTGELFF	TGTGCCAGCAGCCAAGGCCTACTAGCGGGGACCGGGGAGCTGTTTTTT
TRBJ2-3	.	.	TRBV4-1	13	CASSRHREDTQYF	TGCGCCAGCAGCCGCCACCGCGAGGATACGCAGTATTTT
TRBJ2-7	.	TRBD2	TRBV9	15	CASSLSGTEAYEQYF	TGTGCCAGCAGCCTAAGCGGGACGGAGGCCTACGAGCAGTACTTC
TRBJ2-1	.	.	TRBV5-4	16	CASSRGGWPGVNEQFF	TGTGCCAGCAGCAGAGGTGGGTGGCCTGGAGTGAATGAGCAGTTCTTC
TRBJ2-3	.	TRBD2	TRBV9	18	CASSVALAGGPGTDTQYF	TGTGCCAGCAGCGTAGCGCTAGCGGGAGGGCCGGGCACAGATACGCAGTATTTT
TRBJ2-1	once	TRBD2	TRBV18	13	CASSPLLAHEQFF	TGTGCCAGCTCACCATTACTAGCGCATGAGCAGTTCTTC